A selection of T cell receptor beta chains follows, all from one sample in a study of Ad26.COV2.S vaccination and SARS-CoV-2 variants. Clones were read by immunoSEQ multiplex PCR, and TCRdb kept only the in-frame ones, dropping some. The table has some 240,000 clones, around 90% seen once. The source was peripheral blood, collected in a trial of Ad26.COV2.S vaccine versus placebo. The source of these receptors is a person aged 18 to 59 who received the Ad26.COV2.S COVID-19 vaccine or a placebo. The CDR3 runs from the conserved cysteine through the conserved F or W. Fields, in order: D gene, J gene, clone size, V gene, CDR3 DNA, CDR3 protein. A D gene is named only where the DNA matches it firmly. Expanded clones get a size class; other rows say once, few or many, or leave the size out.

>NA|TRBJ1-4|NA|TRBV13
TGTGCCAGCAGCTTAAGGGGTGGGACTAATGAAAAACTGTTTTTT
CASSLRGGTNEKLFF
>TRBD1|TRBJ1-5|NA|TRBV27
TGTGCCAGCAGTGACTCCGGGACAGGAAAGAATCAGCCCCAGCATTTT
CASSDSGTGKNQPQHF
>NA|TRBJ2-7|NA|TRBV4-3
TGCGCCAGCAGCCAAGGGCCGGGCCTCTCCTACGAGCAGTACTTC
CASSQGPGLSYEQYF
>TRBD2|TRBJ2-3|NA|TRBV7-3
TGTGCCAGCAGCTTAGACCCGGGACTAGCGGGAGTCGGGACAGATACGCAGTATTTT
CASSLDPGLAGVGTDTQYF
>NA|TRBJ1-5|NA|TRBV12-5
TGTGCTAGTGGTCGACAGAGGTCAGGGATGGAAGCGGGCAATCAGCCCCAGCATTTT
CASGRQRSGMEAGNQPQHF
>NA|TRBJ2-2|NA|TRBV7-2
TGTGCCAGCAGCAAAGGCGGTGGCGGGGAGCTGTTTTTT
CASSKGGGGELFF
>TRBD2|TRBJ2-5|NA|TRBV27
TGTGCCAGCAGTCCAGGGCGGGGGGGACAAGAGACCCAGTACTTC
CASSPGRGGQETQYF
>NA|TRBJ2-2|NA|TRBV10-2
TGCGCCAGCAGAAAGACTAGAAACACCGGGGAGCTGTTTTTT
CASRKTRNTGELFF
>TRBD2|TRBJ2-5|NA|TRBV23-1
TGCGCCAGCAGTCAATCGAGAACTAGCGGGGGGGATCAAGAGACCCAGTACTTC
CASSQSRTSGGDQETQYF
>NA|TRBJ2-4|NA|TRBV6-6
TGTGCCAGCAGTCCCCAGGACAGACTGTTAGCCAAAAACATTCAGTACTTC
CASSPQDRLLAKNIQYF
>NA|TRBJ2-5|NA|TRBV7-9
TGTGCCAGCAGCCAAAGGGACACCCAAGAGACCCAGTACTTC
CASSQRDTQETQYF
>NA|TRBJ2-2|NA|TRBV12-3/TRBV12-4
TGTGCCAGCCGGCTCGGGACCGGGGAGCTGTTTTTT
CASRLGTGELFF
>NA|TRBJ1-1|NA|TRBV3-1/TRBV3-2
TGTGCCAGCAGCCACGAGGGGCGCACTGAAGCTTTCTTT
CASSHEGRTEAFF
>NA|TRBJ2-1|NA|TRBV19
TGTGCCAGTAGTATAGTGGACATTGACAATGAGCAGTTCTTC
CASSIVDIDNEQFF
>NA|TRBJ2-5|NA|TRBV5-6
TGTGCCAGCAGGAGGGGGACAGAGACCCAGTACTTC
CASRRGTETQYF
>TRBD2|TRBJ2-3|NA|TRBV29-1
TGCAGCGTGGCGGGACTAGCGCCGATCGGCACAGATACGCAGTATTTT
CSVAGLAPIGTDTQYF
>NA|TRBJ2-1|NA|TRBV27
TGTGCCAGCAGTTTGAGTCAAGGGGGCTACAATGAGCAGTTCTTC
CASSLSQGGYNEQFF
>TRBD1|TRBJ1-1|NA|TRBV6-2/TRBV6-3
TGTGCCAGCAGTTTTCAGGGGGCAGGGAGAACTGAAGCTTTCTTT
CASSFQGAGRTEAFF
>NA|TRBJ1-2|once|TRBV6-5
TGTGCCAGCAGGCGCGGGGCGAACTATGGCTACACCTTC
CASRRGANYGYTF
>NA|TRBJ2-3|many|TRBV4-3
TGCGCCAGCAGCCAAGAACAGGCTAGTGGCGCAGATACGCAGTATTTT
CASSQEQASGADTQYF
>TRBD1|TRBJ1-2|NA|TRBV19
TGTGCCAGTAGTGCCGGACAGGGGGCAAGGGGCTACACCTTC
CASSAGQGARGYTF
>NA|TRBJ2-1|NA|TRBV18
TGTGCCAGCTCACTCAACACTTGGAGGGCATCCAATGAGCAGTTCTTC
CASSLNTWRASNEQFF
>NA|TRBJ2-5|NA|TRBV6-2/TRBV6-3
TGTGCCAGCAGTTACAGGGGAGTGGGGACCCAGTACTTC
CASSYRGVGTQYF
>NA|TRBJ1-6|NA|TRBV12-3/TRBV12-4
TGTGCCAGCCGGGACGCCCTCGCCCCCCTCCACTTT
CASRDALAPLHF
>NA|TRBJ1-2|NA|TRBV6-2/TRBV6-3
TGTGCCAGCAGTTACGGGTCCTTCCCTAACTATGGCTACACCTTC
CASSYGSFPNYGYTF
>TRBD1|TRBJ2-3|once|TRBV4-3
TGCGCCAGCAGCCAAGATTGGGACAGGGGTATGGATACGCAGTATTTT
CASSQDWDRGMDTQYF
>NA|TRBJ1-4|NA|TRBV4-2
TGTGCCAGCAGCCAAGGGAAGGGGGTAGGTGAAAAACTGTTTTTT
CASSQGKGVGEKLFF
>NA|TRBJ2-3|NA|TRBV24-1
TGTGCCACCAGTGATAGAGATACGCAGTATTTT
CATSDRDTQYF
>TRBD1|TRBJ1-2|NA|TRBV6-2/TRBV6-3
TGTGCCAGCAGTGGCGGACAGGGCTGGGGCTACACCTTC
CASSGGQGWGYTF
>NA|TRBJ2-2|NA|TRBV3-1/TRBV3-2
TGTGCCAGCAGCGCCCTCTCGGGCGGGGAGCTGTTTTTT
CASSALSGGELFF
>NA|TRBJ2-5|once|TRBV7-2
TGTGCCAGCAGCTTAGCCCCCGGGTCTGTTGGGACCCAGTACTTC
CASSLAPGSVGTQYF
>TRBD2|TRBJ2-5|NA|TRBV7-2
TGTGCCAGCAGCTTAGGAGGGCTAGCGGGGGGATGGCAAGAGACCCAGTACTTC
CASSLGGLAGGWQETQYF
>NA|TRBJ2-3|once|TRBV7-6
TGTGCCAGCAGCTTATCCCGCTCCACAGATACGCAGTATTTT
CASSLSRSTDTQYF